This TCR beta chain was observed in a study of monozygotic twins with inflammatory bowel disease. Study-wide results and limits: Lower TCRbeta diversity (inverse Simpson) was seen in IBD patients than in healthy co-twins. Repertoire similarity matched across concordant and discordant twins, perhaps owing to limited power. Among T cells, the various subtypes were not distinguishable.

Each CDR3 protein gets one entry in TCRdb, which reprocessed the 5' RACE reads and gives no DNA. The data include more than 350,000 distinct CDR3 sequences; the top ten clones carry 2.4%. Germline V gene sequence: CDR1 MNHEY, CDR2 SVGEGT. The CDR3 spans 15 residues. A remark on this clonotype: What it binds is unknown.

Sequencing was performed on blood. V is TRBV6-2 or TRBV6-3 and J is TRBJ2-1; the D gene TCRdb calls, TRBD2, cannot be checked with no DNA. This receptor was obtained from a human donor with ulcerative colitis or Crohn's disease, or a healthy co-twin of an affected twin (not recorded which). The CDR3 sequence is CASSPGLAGAREQFF.